This T cell receptor beta chain was identified during a study of tumor-infiltrating lymphocytes in primary liver carcinoma. Study context: Samples yielded about 3.5 to 8 million productive TCRbeta reads, similar across tissue types. General study results and limits: The bulk unsorted samples meant that CD4+ and CD8+ repertoires went uncompared. Tumor tissue displayed a significantly greater top-250-clone fraction than blood (p = 0.039). Lesser overlap characterized tumor-adjacent and tumor-blood pairs relative to tumor region pairs.

With regard to this clonotype: Its antigen is unidentified. The junction departs from germline at one end; a sequencing error may be responsible.

The CDR3 totals 13 residues. Germline V gene sequence: CDR1 SQVTM, CDR2 ANQGSEA. Unsorted whole blood yielded the blood RNA, and germline DNA was also extracted. Reverse transcription of roughly 0.5 ug total RNA with a constant-region primer produced TCR beta cDNA. Employing slightly modified ARM-PCR, three nested multiplex PCR rounds were run, and these gave rise to the TCR beta libraries. Investigators reported that the first two PCR rounds, at around 11 cycles each, used TRBV1-TRBV30 forward primers with a C-beta reverse primer. TCRdb reprocessed the multiplex PCR reads via MiXCR and lists one record per CDR3 protein. The sample holds about 200,000 distinct CDR3 sequences, approximately 64% seen once.

The source of this sequence is a woman aged 60-75 years with primary liver carcinoma and hepatitis B virus infection. Material for sequencing was peripheral blood. V gene TRBV29-1 combines with J gene TRBJ2-5, with a possible D match to TRBD2 (5 bases). This chain's CDR3 is CSAYSGFQETKYF. As DNA, the CDR3 is TGCAGTGCGTATTCGGGATTTCAAGAGACCAAGTACTTC.